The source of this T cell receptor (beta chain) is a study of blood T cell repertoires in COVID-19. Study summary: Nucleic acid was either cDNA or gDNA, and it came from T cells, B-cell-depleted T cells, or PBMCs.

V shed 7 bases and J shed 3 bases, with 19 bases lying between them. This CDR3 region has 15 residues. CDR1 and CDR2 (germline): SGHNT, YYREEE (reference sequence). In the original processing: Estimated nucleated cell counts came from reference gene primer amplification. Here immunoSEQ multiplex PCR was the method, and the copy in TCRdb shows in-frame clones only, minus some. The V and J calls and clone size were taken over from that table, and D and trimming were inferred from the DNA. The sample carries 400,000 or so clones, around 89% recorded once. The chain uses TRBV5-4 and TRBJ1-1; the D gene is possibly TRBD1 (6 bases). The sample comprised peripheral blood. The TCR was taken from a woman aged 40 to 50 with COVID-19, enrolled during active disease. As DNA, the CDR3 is TGTGCCAGCCGAGCTTTCTCGGACAGCCACACTGAAGCTTTCTTT. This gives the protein CASRAFSDSHTEAFF.